The 2 T cell receptor beta chains presented below share a single source sample, sequenced in a study of shared clonotypes between healthy human individuals. Naive CD8 cells lacked CD45RO, underwent positive selection for CCR7 and left out terminally differentiated effector memory CD45RA+ cells. Clones were read by immunoSEQ multiplex PCR, and TCRdb kept only the in-frame ones, dropping some. The data hold fewer than 1 million clones, with about 96% observed a single time. Material for sequencing was naive CD8+ T cells sorted from blood. All receptors come from a man aged 30 to 45 in good health.

This rearrangement joins TRBV5-4 to TRBJ2-7, with D unresolved. The CDR3 is 15 amino acids. Per germline, CDR1 SGHNT and CDR2 YYREEE (reference sequence). The ends were cut back, 0 bases at V and 4 bases at J, with 14 bases in the middle. CDR3: CASSLDESFLYEQYF. The CDR3 DNA follows: TGTGCCAGCAGCTTGGACGAGTCTTTCCTGTACGAGCAGTACTTC.

The chain has TRBV4-1 and TRBJ2-1, with 14 positions matching TRBD2. The germline V gene encodes CDR1 MGHRA and CDR2 YSYEKL. The CDR3 length is 18 residues. V was pared by 3 bases and J by 4 bases, with 8 bases of the junction left unmatched. The CDR3 protein is CASSQKTSGRGNYNEQFF. CDR3 DNA sequence: TGCGCCAGCAGCCAGAAGACTAGCGGGAGGGGTAATTACAATGAGCAGTTCTTC.